These T cell receptor beta chains were read from a single sample in a study of T-cell reconstitution after alpha-beta-depleted transplantation in children. TCRdb independently ran MiXCR on the PCR reads; one entry per CDR3 protein. The profile shows 250,000 to 350,000 distinct CDR3 sequences, roughly 21% of them singletons. Sample: PBMCs, mostly from graft donor cells, taken 180 days after TCRalphabeta/CD19-depleted stem cell transplant. The receptors here all came from a male patient under 18 who had a stem cell transplant for acute lymphoblastic leukemia, so the T cells may come from the graft donor. Each CDR3 is given with its conserved first and last residue. Fields, in order: D gene, J gene, V gene, clone size, CDR3 DNA, CDR3 protein. The D gene is left open where the match is weak. Size tells how often a clone was seen (once, few, many) or the class of an expanded clone, and some rows leave it out.

>TRBD1|TRBJ2-3|TRBV12-3/TRBV12-4|few
TGTGCCAGCAGCCCTGACAGGGGATGGGCCACAGATACGCAGTATTTT
CASSPDRGWATDTQYF
>.|TRBJ2-2|TRBV7-6|few
TGTGCCAGCAGCTCGGAGGCCCGAGTGGACACCGGGGAGCTGTTTTTT
CASSSEARVDTGELFF
>TRBD1|TRBJ2-5|TRBV11-1|few
TGTGCCAGCAGCTTCGGCGACAGGGTGTACCAAGAGACCCAGTACTTC
CASSFGDRVYQETQYF
>.|TRBJ2-7|TRBV12-3/TRBV12-4|.
TGTGCCAGCAGTTCACGATTCACCAACGACGGGGGCTACGAGCAGTACTTC
CASSSRFTNDGGYEQYF
>.|TRBJ2-5|TRBV24-1|.
TGTGCCACCAGTTCTAACGGGGTAGTAGAGGAGACCCAGTACTTC
CATSSNGVVEETQYF
>.|TRBJ2-1|TRBV7-9|.
TGTGCCAGCATCCCGACGGCCGGGAGTGAGCAGTTCTTC
CASIPTAGSEQFF
>.|TRBJ2-1|TRBV7-6|few
TGTGCCAGCAGCTTAGATACTACTAGCTCCTACAATGAGCAGTTCTTC
CASSLDTTSSYNEQFF
>.|TRBJ1-6|TRBV7-6|few
TGTGCCAGCAGCCCCCGACAGGCGAGCTCCTATAATTCACCCCTCCACTTT
CASSPRQASSYNSPLHF
>TRBD2|TRBJ2-1|TRBV5-1|.
TGCGCCAGCAGCGCCCTCTTAGCGGGGAAGCAGTTCTTC
CASSALLAGKQFF
>.|TRBJ1-5|TRBV5-1|.
TGCGCCAGCAGCTTGTTCCGGGCCACGAGCAATGATCAGCCCCAGCATTTT
CASSLFRATSNDQPQHF
>TRBD2|TRBJ2-5|TRBV27|.
TGTGCCAGCAGTTTTTACGGACTAGCGGGGCAAGAGACCCAGTACTTC
CASSFYGLAGQETQYF
>.|TRBJ1-5|TRBV3-1|.
TGTGCCAGCAGCCACCTCTGGGGGAGCAATCAGCCCCAGCATTTT
CASSHLWGSNQPQHF
>TRBD1|TRBJ2-5|TRBV27|.
TGTGCCAGCAGTCCCTTCTGGACAGGGAGGAAAGAGACCCAGTACTTC
CASSPFWTGRKETQYF
>TRBD1|TRBJ2-5|TRBV7-6|.
TGTGCCAGCAGCCCGGGACAGGGGAGGATCGGGAAGACCCAGTACTTC
CASSPGQGRIGKTQYF
>.|TRBJ2-7|TRBV7-9|many
TGTGCCAGCAGCTTAGGGGCTCCCTACGAGCAGTACTTC
CASSLGAPYEQYF
>.|TRBJ2-5|TRBV20-1|.
TGCAGTGCTAGCCCCGAACTCGCAGGGACCGAGACCCAGTACTTC
CSASPELAGTETQYF
>.|TRBJ2-3|TRBV3-1|few
TGTGCCAGCAGCCGCCTATTTAGTCCAACAGATACGCAGTATTTT
CASSRLFSPTDTQYF
>TRBD1|TRBJ1-2|TRBV12-3/TRBV12-4|.
TGTGCCAGCAGTGCCCGGGACAGGGTACATGGCTACACCTTC
CASSARDRVHGYTF
>.|TRBJ1-2|TRBV7-2|.
TGTGCCAGCAGCTCCCTTGGCGTCCCCATAGATGGCTACACCTTC
CASSSLGVPIDGYTF
>.|TRBJ2-5|TRBV3-1|few
TGTGCCAGCAGCCAACGGTCGGCGACCCAGTACTTC
CASSQRSATQYF
>.|TRBJ2-7|TRBV5-6|.
TGTGCCAGCAGCTTGGTGGAGGTTCCCTACGAGCAGTACTTC
CASSLVEVPYEQYF
>.|TRBJ1-2|TRBV11-2|few
TGTGCCAGCAGCCCCTTACGGGGTAGGAACGCTGGCTACACCTTC
CASSPLRGRNAGYTF
>.|TRBJ2-5|TRBV5-1|.
TGCGCCAGCAGCTTGCCGACCGGGACTCGAAGATTACCTGGCGAAGAGACCCAGTACTTC
CASSLPTGTRRLPGEETQYF
>TRBD1|TRBJ1-3|TRBV20-1|few
TGCAGTGCTCACAGGGGAACCGTGGGAAACACCATATATTTT
CSAHRGTVGNTIYF
>TRBD1|TRBJ1-2|TRBV4-1|.
TGCGCCAGCAGCCAAGAAAGACAGGGATCGCATGGCTACACCTTC
CASSQERQGSHGYTF
>.|TRBJ2-5|TRBV6-2/TRBV6-3|.
TGTGCCATCGCTAGGAGTCGGCAAGAGACCCAGTACTTC
CAIARSRQETQYF
>TRBD1|TRBJ2-2|TRBV24-1|.
TGTGCCACCAGTGACCCCGACAGGGACACCGGGGAGCTGTTTTTT
CATSDPDRDTGELFF
>.|TRBJ2-7|TRBV20-1|few
TGCAGTGCTAGTACCTGGGGCCCCTCCTACGAGCAGTACTTC
CSASTWGPSYEQYF
>TRBD1|TRBJ1-5|TRBV7-9|.
TGTGCCAGCAGCTCGGACAGGGAGGGAAGGCAGCCCCAGCATTTT
CASSSDREGRQPQHF
>.|TRBJ2-1|TRBV10-3|.
TGTGCCATCAGTGAGTCGAGTTCGCGGAGCAATGAGCAGTTCTTC
CAISESSSRSNEQFF
>TRBD2|TRBJ2-5|TRBV5-1|.
TGCGCCAGCAGCTTGGCCCATAGCGGGAGGGCCCCAGAGACCCAGTACTTC
CASSLAHSGRAPETQYF
>.|TRBJ1-2|TRBV7-9|.
TGTGCCAGCAGCTTAGGGGATTTTAGGTATGGCTACACCTTC
CASSLGDFRYGYTF
>.|TRBJ1-5|TRBV9|few
TGTGCCAGCAGCGTAGTGGGGGGCTGGGATCAGCCCCAGCATTTT
CASSVVGGWDQPQHF
>.|TRBJ2-3|TRBV5-6|few
TGTGCCAGCACCGCTTACGGCAGGGGAGGCACAGATACGCAGTATTTT
CASTAYGRGGTDTQYF
>.|TRBJ1-3|TRBV3-1|.
TGTGCCAGCAGCCCTCCCTACAGGGCTGGAAACACCATATATTTT
CASSPPYRAGNTIYF
>.|TRBJ2-1|TRBV10-3|.
TGTGCCATCAGAGAGTCGCCTTACAATGAGCAGTTCTTC
CAIRESPYNEQFF
>.|TRBJ2-5|TRBV7-9|few
TGTGCCAGCAGCTTACACGGGAGAGGGAAGACCCAGTACTTC
CASSLHGRGKTQYF
>TRBD2|TRBJ2-2|TRBV6-5|.
TGTGCCAGCAGTTACCGCGGGGGGCCGAACACCGGGGAGCTGTTTTTT
CASSYRGGPNTGELFF
>TRBD2|TRBJ2-1|TRBV5-1|.
TGCGCCAGCAGCCTCGGGGGGGCCTCCTACAATGAGCAGTTCTTC
CASSLGGASYNEQFF
>.|TRBJ2-5|TRBV12-3/TRBV12-4|once
TGTGCCAGCAGTTTAGTACAGGGGACCCAGTACTTC
CASSLVQGTQYF
>TRBD2|TRBJ2-1|TRBV3-1|once
TGTGCCAGCAGCCAAGATGGACTAGCGGGAGCCTATGAGCAGTTCTTC
CASSQDGLAGAYEQFF
>TRBD1|TRBJ2-2|TRBV9|.
TGTGCCAGCAGCGTACCCGACCGGACAGGGGGCGGGGAGCTGTTTTTT
CASSVPDRTGGGELFF
>.|TRBJ2-5|TRBV12-3/TRBV12-4|many
TGTGCCAGCAGTTTAGCTCTTCCCGACTCGTGGGAGACCCAGTACTTC
CASSLALPDSWETQYF
>TRBD1|TRBJ2-1|TRBV5-1|.
TGCGCCAGCAGCACCGGACAGGGGTGGTACAATGAGCAGTTCTTC
CASSTGQGWYNEQFF
>TRBD2|TRBJ2-7|TRBV12-5|.
TGTGCTAGTGGTTTGCCGGGACTAGCGTCGACCTACGAGCAGTACTTC
CASGLPGLASTYEQYF
>TRBD2|TRBJ2-5|TRBV12-3/TRBV12-4|few
TGTGCCAGCAGAGAGGGACTACCACAAGAGACCCAGTACTTC
CASREGLPQETQYF
>.|TRBJ2-2|TRBV20-1|.
TGCAGTGCTAGAAACGGGCACGTGAACACCGGGGAGCTGTTTTTT
CSARNGHVNTGELFF
>.|TRBJ2-1|TRBV7-9|few
TGTGCCAGCAGCTTAGTCAGAACTCTGAGTGGGCACAATGAGCAGTTCTTC
CASSLVRTLSGHNEQFF
>.|TRBJ1-1|TRBV11-1|.
TGTGCCAGCAGCCCCCATTTCACTGAAGCTTTCTTT
CASSPHFTEAFF
>TRBD1|TRBJ1-5|TRBV18|few
TGTGCCAGCTCACGACGACAGGGTGGCGATCAGCCCCAGCATTTT
CASSRRQGGDQPQHF